The subject of this entry is one T cell receptor (beta chain). Original analysis: Amplification of reference gene primers provided the estimated nucleated cell counts. Data came from immunoSEQ multiplex PCR; TCRdb stores just in-frame clones and leaves some out. Clone size and V and J calls were adopted from that table, with D and trimming inferred from the DNA. Of roughly 200,000 clones detected, approximately 88% appear once; the ten largest clones hold around 25%. This sample is part of a study of blood T cell repertoires in COVID-19. Across the whole study: Sources were T cells, B-cell-depleted T cells, or PBMCs; the material itself was cDNA or gDNA.

Germline CDR1 and CDR2: GTSNPN and SVGIG (reference sequence). The length of the CDR3 is 12 residues. The clonotype comes from a man aged 35-49 years with acute or convalescent COVID-19. Sequencing was done on a sample of peripheral blood. The V gene is TRBV30, the J gene TRBJ2-7; possibly TRBD2 for D (5 bases). CDR3 DNA: TGTGCTTACAATTGGGAGTCCTACGAGCAGTACTTC. Protein product: CAYNWESYEQYF.